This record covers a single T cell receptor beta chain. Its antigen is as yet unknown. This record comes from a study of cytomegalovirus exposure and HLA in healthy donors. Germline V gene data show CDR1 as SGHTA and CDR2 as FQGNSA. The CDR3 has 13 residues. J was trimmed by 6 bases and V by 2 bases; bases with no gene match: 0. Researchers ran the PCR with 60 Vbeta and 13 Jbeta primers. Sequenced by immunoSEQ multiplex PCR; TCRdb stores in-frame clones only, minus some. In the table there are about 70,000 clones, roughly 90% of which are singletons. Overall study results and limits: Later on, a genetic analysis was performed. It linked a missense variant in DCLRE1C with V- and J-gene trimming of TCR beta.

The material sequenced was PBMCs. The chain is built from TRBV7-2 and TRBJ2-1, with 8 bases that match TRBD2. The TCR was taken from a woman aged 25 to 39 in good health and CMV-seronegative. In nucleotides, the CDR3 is TGTGCCAGCAGCTTACTAGCGGGCAATGAGCAGTTCTTC. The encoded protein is CASSLLAGNEQFF.